The rows below give T cell receptor beta chains drawn from one sample of a study of T cell repertoires in cytomegalovirus infection. A single record per CDR3 protein comes from TCRdb applying MiXCR to the reads. The sample yields fewer than 700,000 distinct CDR3 sequences, 20% to 25% seen once. The material sequenced was CD8+ T cells from PBMCs. These receptors came from a human donor in good health (CMV status not recorded). Some clones in this sample may be carry-over from other donors' samples. Both conserved end residues are part of each CDR3. D genes are given only for firm matches. The size field is filled for only some rows; it gives once, few, many or a size class.

V gene: TRBV27; D gene: TRBD1; J gene: TRBJ1-2; clone size: NA; CDR3 DNA: TGTGCCAGCAGTCTGGACAGGGGGAACTTATTCACCTTC; CDR3 protein: CASSLDRGNLFTF
V gene: TRBV7-9; D gene: NA; J gene: TRBJ1-1; clone size: few; CDR3 DNA: TGTGCCAGCAGCTCTCCCCAGAAGCCCCCTGAAGCTTTCTTT; CDR3 protein: CASSSPQKPPEAFF
V gene: TRBV6-2/TRBV6-3; D gene: NA; J gene: TRBJ2-2; clone size: many; CDR3 DNA: TGTGCCAGCAGTTACGTGGCCTACACCGGGGAGCTGTTTTTT; CDR3 protein: CASSYVAYTGELFF
V gene: TRBV7-4; D gene: NA; J gene: TRBJ1-6; clone size: NA; CDR3 DNA: TGTGCCAGCAGCTTAGCAGGGGTTTCACCCCTCCACTTT; CDR3 protein: CASSLAGVSPLHF
V gene: TRBV7-9; D gene: TRBD2; J gene: TRBJ2-1; clone size: many; CDR3 DNA: TGTGCCAGCAGCCCGACTAGCATCAATGAGCAGTTCTTC; CDR3 protein: CASSPTSINEQFF
V gene: TRBV12-3/TRBV12-4; D gene: TRBD1; J gene: TRBJ2-5; clone size: NA; CDR3 DNA: TGTGCCAGCAGCCGGACAGGGGAGTCCCAAGAGACCCAGTACTTC; CDR3 protein: CASSRTGESQETQYF
V gene: TRBV7-9; D gene: TRBD1; J gene: TRBJ1-5; clone size: few; CDR3 DNA: TGTGCCAGCAGCCCGACTACAGGGGCCGATCAGCCCCAGCATTTT; CDR3 protein: CASSPTTGADQPQHF
V gene: TRBV5-1; D gene: TRBD1; J gene: TRBJ2-4; clone size: NA; CDR3 DNA: TGCGCCAGCAGCTTTTGGACAGGGGGCGTGAACATTCAGTACTTC; CDR3 protein: CASSFWTGGVNIQYF
V gene: TRBV6-2/TRBV6-3; D gene: NA; J gene: TRBJ1-1; clone size: NA; CDR3 DNA: TGTGCCAGCAGTTACCGACTCCTGAACACTGAAGCTTTCTTT; CDR3 protein: CASSYRLLNTEAFF
V gene: TRBV4-3; D gene: TRBD2; J gene: TRBJ2-1; clone size: NA; CDR3 DNA: TGCGCCAGCAGCCAAGATTGGGCGGGGGGGCCTTACAATGAGCAGTTCTTC; CDR3 protein: CASSQDWAGGPYNEQFF
V gene: TRBV10-3; D gene: NA; J gene: TRBJ1-6; clone size: NA; CDR3 DNA: TGTGCCATCAGTGAAGGGGGTGGCAATTCACCCCTCCACTTT; CDR3 protein: CAISEGGGNSPLHF
V gene: TRBV12-3/TRBV12-4; D gene: TRBD1; J gene: TRBJ1-2; clone size: many; CDR3 DNA: TGTGCCAGCAGTTTAGGGACAGGGAAACCTACCTACTACACCTTC; CDR3 protein: CASSLGTGKPTYYTF
V gene: TRBV4-1; D gene: NA; J gene: TRBJ2-1; clone size: many; CDR3 DNA: TGCGCCAGCAGCCAAGGGTCTAGCTCCTACAATGAGCAGTTCTTC; CDR3 protein: CASSQGSSSYNEQFF
V gene: TRBV28; D gene: NA; J gene: TRBJ1-1; clone size: NA; CDR3 DNA: TGTGCCAGCAGTGACGGGGGACGGTACACTGAAGCTTTCTTT; CDR3 protein: CASSDGGRYTEAFF
V gene: TRBV4-2; D gene: TRBD2; J gene: TRBJ2-1; clone size: few; CDR3 DNA: TGTGCCAGCAGCCCAATGACTAGCGGGGGGCCTGTTGGGAGCGATGAGCAGTTCTTC; CDR3 protein: CASSPMTSGGPVGSDEQFF
V gene: TRBV7-2; D gene: TRBD1; J gene: TRBJ2-5; clone size: many; CDR3 DNA: TGTGCCAGCAGAAAAAAGCCGGCAGGGGGCCAAGAGACCCAGTACTTC; CDR3 protein: CASRKKPAGGQETQYF
V gene: TRBV4-3; D gene: TRBD2; J gene: TRBJ2-1; clone size: few; CDR3 DNA: TGCGCCAGCAGCCAGATGGTAAAAGGGACTAGCGAGAAGTTCTTC; CDR3 protein: CASSQMVKGTSEKFF
V gene: TRBV7-9; D gene: NA; J gene: TRBJ2-1; clone size: many; CDR3 DNA: TGTGCCAGCAGTTCCGTCTACAATGAGCAGTTCTTC; CDR3 protein: CASSSVYNEQFF
V gene: TRBV29-1; D gene: NA; J gene: TRBJ1-2; clone size: NA; CDR3 DNA: TGCAGCTTCAGGACCTCTAACTATGGCTACACCTTC; CDR3 protein: CSFRTSNYGYTF
V gene: TRBV2; D gene: TRBD1; J gene: TRBJ2-2; clone size: NA; CDR3 DNA: TGTGCCAGCAGTACCTGGGACAGACCACCGAACACCGGGGAGCTGTTTTTT; CDR3 protein: CASSTWDRPPNTGELFF
V gene: TRBV20-1; D gene: TRBD2; J gene: TRBJ2-1; clone size: NA; CDR3 DNA: TGCAGTGCAACTCGACTAGCGGAGACAGTTGATTCCTACAATGAGCAGTTCTTC; CDR3 protein: CSATRLAETVDSYNEQFF
V gene: TRBV15; D gene: TRBD1; J gene: TRBJ1-5; clone size: NA; CDR3 DNA: TGTGCCACCAGCAGGAGTTGGACAGGGGGTAATCAGCCCCAGCATTTT; CDR3 protein: CATSRSWTGGNQPQHF
V gene: TRBV7-9; D gene: NA; J gene: TRBJ2-1; clone size: few; CDR3 DNA: TGTGCCAGCAGCCCGGGTAGCGGCTACAATGAGCAGTTCTTC; CDR3 protein: CASSPGSGYNEQFF
V gene: TRBV7-9; D gene: NA; J gene: TRBJ2-1; clone size: NA; CDR3 DNA: TGTGCCAACAGCTTACCTGGAGGCCAGGTTATTGATGAGCAGTTCTTC; CDR3 protein: CANSLPGGQVIDEQFF
V gene: TRBV29-1; D gene: NA; J gene: TRBJ2-1; clone size: few; CDR3 DNA: TGCAGCGTTGTCGGACGGGGACTGGCTTCCTACAATGAGCAGTTCTTC; CDR3 protein: CSVVGRGLASYNEQFF
V gene: TRBV5-6; D gene: NA; J gene: TRBJ2-3; clone size: few; CDR3 DNA: TGTGCCAGCAGCTTGGCCGTGGACTTTAGCACAGATACGCAGTATTTT; CDR3 protein: CASSLAVDFSTDTQYF
V gene: TRBV20-1; D gene: TRBD1; J gene: TRBJ2-4; clone size: NA; CDR3 DNA: TGCAGTGCTTGGGGACAGAAAAACATTCAGTACTTC; CDR3 protein: CSAWGQKNIQYF
V gene: TRBV6-5; D gene: TRBD2; J gene: TRBJ2-3; clone size: NA; CDR3 DNA: TGTGCCAGCAGTTACCAATCTAGCGGGGTCGACACAGATACGCAGTATTTT; CDR3 protein: CASSYQSSGVDTDTQYF
V gene: TRBV7-9; D gene: NA; J gene: TRBJ1-2; clone size: NA; CDR3 DNA: TGTGCCAGCAGCTTAGCGGCGGACCGTATCTATGGCTACACCTTC; CDR3 protein: CASSLAADRIYGYTF
V gene: TRBV7-8; D gene: NA; J gene: TRBJ2-5; clone size: many; CDR3 DNA: TGTGCCAGCAGCTTAAACGTCGGCCAAGAGACCCAGTACTTC; CDR3 protein: CASSLNVGQETQYF
V gene: TRBV6-2/TRBV6-3; D gene: NA; J gene: TRBJ1-5; clone size: few; CDR3 DNA: TGTGCCAGCAGTTACTCGAGAGGGGCGTTTCAGCCCCAGCATTTT; CDR3 protein: CASSYSRGAFQPQHF
V gene: TRBV5-1; D gene: TRBD1; J gene: TRBJ2-3; clone size: few; CDR3 DNA: TGCGCCAGCAGCGGAAACAGGGGATACACAGATACGCAGTATTTT; CDR3 protein: CASSGNRGYTDTQYF
V gene: TRBV4-3; D gene: NA; J gene: TRBJ2-1; clone size: NA; CDR3 DNA: TGCGCCAGCAGCCAAGGGGACGGGAACAATGAGCAGTTCTTC; CDR3 protein: CASSQGDGNNEQFF
V gene: TRBV19; D gene: NA; J gene: TRBJ2-1; clone size: few; CDR3 DNA: TGTGCCAGTACCTGGGTTGGCTACAATGAGCAGTTCTTC; CDR3 protein: CASTWVGYNEQFF
V gene: TRBV14; D gene: TRBD1; J gene: TRBJ2-6; clone size: NA; CDR3 DNA: TGTGCCAGCAGCCCCGACAGGGGACGAGGGGCCAACGTCCTGACTTTC; CDR3 protein: CASSPDRGRGANVLTF
V gene: TRBV13; D gene: NA; J gene: TRBJ2-5; clone size: NA; CDR3 DNA: TGTGCCAGCAGCCCCGGGACTGGATCTGGGACCCAGTACTTC; CDR3 protein: CASSPGTGSGTQYF
V gene: TRBV20-1; D gene: TRBD1; J gene: TRBJ2-1; clone size: many; CDR3 DNA: TGCAGTGCACGTCCACGGGACAGAATAAGCTCCTACAATGAGCAGTTCTTC; CDR3 protein: CSARPRDRISSYNEQFF
V gene: TRBV6-5; D gene: NA; J gene: TRBJ2-5; clone size: many; CDR3 DNA: TGTGCCAGCAGTTACGGGCATTACCAAGAGACCCAGTACTTC; CDR3 protein: CASSYGHYQETQYF
V gene: TRBV6-2/TRBV6-3; D gene: NA; J gene: TRBJ2-7; clone size: NA; CDR3 DNA: TGTGCCAGCACTCCCGACGGGGCGGCCTACGAGCAGTACTTC; CDR3 protein: CASTPDGAAYEQYF
V gene: TRBV29-1; D gene: NA; J gene: TRBJ2-1; clone size: NA; CDR3 DNA: TGCAGCGTTCCCTTGGAGTGGGGGGGCTATAATGAGCAGTTCTTC; CDR3 protein: CSVPLEWGGYNEQFF
V gene: TRBV7-9; D gene: NA; J gene: TRBJ2-3; clone size: many; CDR3 DNA: TGTGCCAGCAGCGACCGGGACCCCACAGATACGCAGTATTTT; CDR3 protein: CASSDRDPTDTQYF
V gene: TRBV4-3; D gene: NA; J gene: TRBJ1-2; clone size: many; CDR3 DNA: TGTGCCAGCAGCTTGGGTGCGGGCTATGGCTACACCTTC; CDR3 protein: CASSLGAGYGYTF
V gene: TRBV20-1; D gene: NA; J gene: TRBJ2-4; clone size: few; CDR3 DNA: TGCAGTGCTAGAGATCTAAATGGGGGACGGAGCAAAAACATTCAGTACTTC; CDR3 protein: CSARDLNGGRSKNIQYF
V gene: TRBV7-2; D gene: TRBD1; J gene: TRBJ1-1; clone size: many; CDR3 DNA: TGTGCCAGAAGAGACAGGGATGGGACTGAAGCTTTCTTT; CDR3 protein: CARRDRDGTEAFF
V gene: TRBV4-2; D gene: TRBD2; J gene: TRBJ2-1; clone size: NA; CDR3 DNA: TGTGCCAGCAGCCAAGATCGGCTAGCGGGGAGAAATGAGCAGTTCTTC; CDR3 protein: CASSQDRLAGRNEQFF
V gene: TRBV7-6; D gene: NA; J gene: TRBJ1-1; clone size: many; CDR3 DNA: TGTGCCAGCAGCAAGGACAGTAACACTGAAGCTTTCTTT; CDR3 protein: CASSKDSNTEAFF
V gene: TRBV20-1; D gene: TRBD1; J gene: TRBJ2-3; clone size: NA; CDR3 DNA: TGCAGTGCTAGAGGGTTATCGAGACAGGGGCACACAGATACGCAGTATTTT; CDR3 protein: CSARGLSRQGHTDTQYF
V gene: TRBV12-3/TRBV12-4; D gene: TRBD2; J gene: TRBJ2-5; clone size: few; CDR3 DNA: TGTGCCAGCAGTTCGGTTCCCGGCGGGGGGACTCAAGAGACCCAGTACTTC; CDR3 protein: CASSSVPGGGTQETQYF
V gene: TRBV7-3; D gene: NA; J gene: TRBJ1-1; clone size: many; CDR3 DNA: TGTGCCAGCAGCTCCATCGACGGTGGAGAAGCTTTCTTT; CDR3 protein: CASSSIDGGEAFF
V gene: TRBV5-6; D gene: TRBD1; J gene: TRBJ2-6; clone size: few; CDR3 DNA: TGTGCCAGCAGCTTCGGGACAGGGGCGAGTGGGGCCAACGTCCTGACTTTC; CDR3 protein: CASSFGTGASGANVLTF
V gene: TRBV7-3; D gene: TRBD1; J gene: TRBJ1-2; clone size: NA; CDR3 DNA: TGTGCCAGCAGCTCAACGACAGGGCGGGCGGATGGCTACACCTTC; CDR3 protein: CASSSTTGRADGYTF
V gene: TRBV14; D gene: NA; J gene: TRBJ2-3; clone size: NA; CDR3 DNA: TGTGCCAGCAGCACACGGCAGGCAACGGGAGATACGCAGTATTTT; CDR3 protein: CASSTRQATGDTQYF
V gene: TRBV10-3; D gene: NA; J gene: TRBJ2-5; clone size: many; CDR3 DNA: TGTGCCATCAGTGAATTTCGACAGGAGGGGGAGACCCAGTACTTC; CDR3 protein: CAISEFRQEGETQYF
V gene: TRBV9; D gene: NA; J gene: TRBJ2-3; clone size: few; CDR3 DNA: TGTGCCAGCAGCGTAGAGGGAGGGGGCGCAGATACGCAGTATTTT; CDR3 protein: CASSVEGGGADTQYF
V gene: TRBV12-5; D gene: NA; J gene: TRBJ2-7; clone size: once; CDR3 DNA: TGTGCTAGTGGTTTGACCGTCTACGAGCAGTACTTC; CDR3 protein: CASGLTVYEQYF
V gene: TRBV19; D gene: NA; J gene: TRBJ1-1; clone size: few; CDR3 DNA: TGTGCCAGTAGTATCGCAGGGGTTGCGACTGAAGCTTTCTTT; CDR3 protein: CASSIAGVATEAFF
V gene: TRBV28; D gene: NA; J gene: TRBJ2-1; clone size: NA; CDR3 DNA: TGTGCCAGCAGTCACCCGGCATTAGAGCAGTTCTTC; CDR3 protein: CASSHPALEQFF
V gene: TRBV7-9; D gene: TRBD1; J gene: TRBJ2-4; clone size: few; CDR3 DNA: TGTGCCAGCAGCTCCACGGGACAGGGTGGCAACATTCAGTACTTC; CDR3 protein: CASSSTGQGGNIQYF